The 20 T cell receptor beta chains listed next were all sequenced from one sample in a study of T cell responses to AZD1222 COVID-19 vaccine. TCRdb's copy holds only in-frame clones and misses some; the assay was immunoSEQ multiplex PCR. The sample yields roughly 180,000 clones, less than 95% seen once. Source: peripheral blood, taken on day 0 of AZD1222 vaccination. These receptors all stem from an adult in good health.

The V gene is TRBV29-1, the J gene TRBJ2-7, with 9 bases that match TRBD2. V lost 2 bases and J lost 3; bases outside the gene matches: 8. Looked up from germline, CDR1 is SQVTM and CDR2 is ANQGSEA. The CDR3 contains 15 residues. This CDR3 reads CSVELWSSGDYEQYF. The CDR3, as DNA: TGCAGCGTTGAACTTTGGTCTAGCGGGGACTACGAGCAGTACTTC.

V usage is TRBV6-5 and J usage is TRBJ2-2, with D possibly matching TRBD2 (6 bases). Germline V gene lookup returns CDR1 MNHEY and CDR2 SVGAGI. The CDR3 totals 15 residues. The ends were cut back, 0 bases at V and 5 bases at J, with 10 bases in the middle. The CDR3 DNA sequence: TGTGCCAGCAGTTACTCGCCTGCGGGAACCGGGGAGCTGTTTTTT. Encoded protein: CASSYSPAGTGELFF.

V gene TRBV6-5 combines with J gene TRBJ1-2; the match to TRBD1 covers 9 bases. Unmatched junction bases numbered 5, after V lost 6 bases and J lost 3 bases. The CDR3 loop spans 14 amino acids. CDR1 MNHEY and CDR2 SVGAGI come from the germline V gene. The CDR3 DNA reads TGTGCCAGCAGCTCACAGGGGGCGGACTATGGCTACACCTTC. This codes for CASSSQGADYGYTF.

This sequence joins TRBV15 and TRBJ2-2, with 11 bases aligning to TRBD2. There are 18 residues in the CDR3. The V gene end was trimmed by 1 base and the J gene end by 0 bases; junction bases not matched to a gene: 4. Germline V lookup: CDR1 LNHNV, CDR2 YYDKDF (reference sequence). CDR3 in DNA: TGTGCCACCAGCAGAGTTAGTAGCGGGGGGGCGAACACCGGGGAGCTGTTTTTT. This encodes CATSRVSSGGANTGELFF.

This clone was observed a single time. The chain carries TRBV7-2 and TRBJ2-3; D is uncertain. Between the trimmed V and J ends, which lost 4 bases and 2 bases, there was a span of 10 bases. Germline V gene lookup returns CDR1 SGHTA and CDR2 FQGNSA. CDR3 size: 14 residues. The CDR3 nucleotides are TGTGCCAGCAGCTCGGACCGATACACAGATACGCAGTATTTT. It translates to CASSSDRYTDTQYF.

The chain uses TRBV19 and TRBJ2-7, with 9 bases that match TRBD2. The CDR3 extends over 14 amino acids. V shed 4 bases and J 0 bases; nucleotides not matched to a gene: 1. Germline loops: CDR1 LNHDA, CDR2 SQIVND (reference sequence). CDR3 sequence (DNA): TGTGCCAGTAGTAGGACTAGCGCCTCCTACGAGCAGTACTTC. Protein: CASSRTSASYEQYF.

The chain combines TRBV5-3 with TRBJ1-1; 9 bases are a match to TRBD1. TRBV5-3 is flagged as an ORF with uncertain function. J lost 2 bases, V lost 4 bases, and 15 bases had no gene match. CDR3 length equals 18 residues. The CDR3 protein is CARSPLGTGTGGNTEAFF. The CDR3 DNA is TGTGCCAGAAGCCCACTGGGGACAGGGACGGGGGGAAACACTGAAGCTTTCTTT.

The chain uses TRBV6-4 and TRBJ2-3; D is uncertain. V was pared by 5 bases and J by 6 bases, with 6 bases between. Germline V gives CDR1 MRHNA, CDR2 SNTAGT. The CDR3 contains 11 residues. CDR3 DNA sequence: TGTGCCAGCAGTCCCGGGGATACGCAGTATTTT. Residues: CASSPGDTQYF.

The chain has TRBV9 and TRBJ2-5; D gene ambiguous. Trimming removed 1 base from V and 5 bases from J, with 9 bases in between. Per the germline V gene, CDR1 is SGDLS and CDR2 is YYNGEE. The CDR3 has 13 residues. The CDR3: CASSVRPGETQYF. CDR3 coding DNA: TGTGCCAGCAGCGTACGCCCTGGGGAGACCCAGTACTTC.

This sequence joins TRBV5-1 and TRBJ2-5; 7 bases line up with TRBD1. V dropped 3 bases and J dropped 2; count of bases not matched to a gene: 4. CDR3 length: 14 amino acids. Germline CDR1 and CDR2: SGHRS and YFSETQ. DNA of the CDR3: TGCGCCAGCAGCTCGGGACAGACTCAAGAGACCCAGTACTTC. This encodes CASSSGQTQETQYF.

The chain joins TRBV2 to TRBJ2-7; TRBD1 aligns across 7 bases. Germline V lookup: CDR1 SNHLY, CDR2 FYNNEI. The CDR3 is made up of 12 amino acids. Germline trimming cut 6 bases from V and 6 bases from J; bases unmatched to any gene: 5. CDR3 residues: CASSRQGSEQYF. CDR3 nucleotide sequence: TGTGCCAGCAGCCGACAGGGCTCCGAGCAGTACTTC.

This CDR3 reads CASSPGRDSPLHF. CDR3 DNA: TGCGCCAGCAGCCCTGGCCGCGATTCACCCCTCCACTTT. J is TRBJ1-6 and V is TRBV5-1, with D unresolved. CDR1 is SGHRS and CDR2 is YFSETQ in the germline V gene. V lost 4 bases and J 8 bases, leaving 10 bases between the germline ends. CDR3 length: 13 residues.

The chain has TRBV29-1 and TRBJ1-2; TRBD1 aligns across 7 bases. Looked up from germline, CDR1 is SQVTM and CDR2 is ANQGSEA. The CDR3 extends over 13 amino acids. The J segment lost 8 bases and the V segment lost 4 bases, leaving 10 bases of the junction unmatched. The DNA of the CDR3 is TGCAGCGTTGTGCCTGCCGACAGGGACGGCTACACCTTC. Protein sequence: CSVVPADRDGYTF.

This chain uses TRBV20-1 with TRBJ2-7; a weak D match, TRBD2 (5 bases). Per the germline V gene, CDR1 is DFQATT and CDR2 is SNEGSKA (reference sequence). Trimming pared 3 bases from V and 0 bases from J, leaving 12 bases between. The CDR3 covers 14 residues. This CDR3 reads CSASVDLSSYEQYF. In nucleotides, the CDR3 is TGCAGTGCTAGTGTGGACTTAAGCTCCTACGAGCAGTACTTC.

This sequence joins TRBV9 and TRBJ2-1; 7 bases map to TRBD2. The CDR3 has 16 amino acids. V lost 0 bases and J lost 5; bases outside the gene matches: 8. In germline, CDR1 is SGDLS, CDR2 YYNGEE. CDR3 DNA sequence: TGTGCCAGCAGCGTAGAGTCTAGCGGTTCCCACAATGAGCAGTTCTTC. Translated, it gives CASSVESSGSHNEQFF. Based on the CDR3 plus reference TRBV9 and TRBJ2-1, the full variable domain is DSGVTQTPKHLITATGQRVTLRCSPRSGDLSVYWYQQSLDQGLQFLIQYYNGEERAKGNILERFSAQQFPDLHSELNLSSLELGDSALYFCASSVESSGSHNEQFFGPGTRLTVL.

The chain has TRBV14 and TRBJ2-1; perhaps TRBD2 as D (5 bases). Trimming took 6 bases from V and 8 from J, leaving 20 bases between them. The length of the CDR3 is 15 residues. Germline values: CDR1 SGHDN, CDR2 FVKESK. CDR3 DNA sequence: TGTGCCAGCAGTCCAAGGATGGGGTTGAGGGATGAGCAGTTCTTC. It translates to CASSPRMGLRDEQFF. Based on the CDR3 plus reference TRBV14 and TRBJ2-1, the full variable domain is EAGVTQFPSHSVIEKGQTVTLRCDPISGHDNLYWYRRVMGKEIKFLLHFVKESKQDESGMPNNRFLAERTGGTYSTLKVQPAELEDSGVYFCASSPRMGLRDEQFFGPGTRLTVL.

The J gene is TRBJ1-2, the V gene TRBV11-3; D unclear. Per germline, CDR1 SGHNT and CDR2 YENEEA. Trimming took off 0 bases at V and 5 bases at J, with 13 bases between the two ends. There are 15 residues in the CDR3. The CDR3 bases are TGTGCCAGCAGCTTAGATTTGCCACATGGGTATGGCTACACCTTC. Amino acids: CASSLDLPHGYGYTF.

This chain connects TRBV19 to TRBJ2-1, with D uncertain. V lost 8 bases and J lost 10, with 18 bases in between. Looked up from germline, CDR1 is LNHDA and CDR2 is SQIVND (reference sequence). There are 13 residues in the CDR3. The CDR3 sequence is CASGWTGGREQFF. CDR3 in DNA: TGTGCCAGTGGGTGGACCGGTGGTCGGGAGCAGTTCTTC. Based on the CDR3 plus reference TRBV19 and TRBJ2-1, the full variable domain is DGGITQSPKYLFRKEGQNVTLSCEQNLNHDAMYWYRQDPGQGLRLIYYSQIVNDFQKGDIAEGYSVSREKKESFPLTVTSAQKNPTAFYLCASGWTGGREQFFGPGTRLTVL.

The J gene is TRBJ1-2, the V gene TRBV3-1 (or the pseudogene TRBV3-2); no firm D call. With 4 bases removed from V and 9 bases from J, the gap between germline ends came to 15 bases. This CDR3 comprises 13 residues. Germline V gene lookup returns CDR1 LGHDT and CDR2 YNNKEL (reference sequence). The CDR3 DNA is TGTGCCAGCAGCCTTAAGGCCGCTTTGCGCTACACCTTC. This codes for CASSLKAALRYTF.

V is TRBV7-9 and J is TRBJ1-1; 7 bases agree with TRBD1. J lost 1 base, V lost 5 bases, and 10 bases had no gene match. The CDR3 is made up of 16 amino acids. Germline CDR1 is SEHNR and CDR2 is FQNEAQ (reference sequence). The CDR3 bases are TGTGCCAGCAGCCCAGCCCCCGGGACAGCGAACACTGAAGCTTTCTTT. It translates to CASSPAPGTANTEAFF.